These 6 T cell receptor beta chains originate from one sample sequenced in a study of T-cell reconstitution after alpha-beta-depleted transplantation in children. Unique molecular identifiers were used to barcode this TCRbeta library. TCRdb re-called the PCR reads through MiXCR, storing one row per CDR3 protein. Of just under 250,000 distinct CDR3 sequences in the sample, roughly a quarter are singletons; the top ten hold less than 3.5%. Sequencing was performed on PBMCs, taken before TCRalphabeta/CD19-depleted stem cell transplant. Receptors originate from a girl aged 2 to 10 with Fanconi anemia, due to receive a stem cell transplant.

A few counts support this clonotype. J is TRBJ1-6 and V is TRBV20-1; D gene ambiguous. The germline V gene encodes CDR1 DFQATT and CDR2 SNEGSKA (reference sequence). The V gene lost 4 bases and the J gene lost 2 bases, with 6 bases spanning the gap. CDR3 length: 13 residues. The CDR3 region is CSATATYNSPLHF. DNA of the CDR3: TGCAGTGCTACGGCTACCTATAATTCACCCCTCCACTTT.

This clonotype was seen repeatedly, ten times or more. V and J are TRBV18 and TRBJ2-5, with D possibly being TRBD2 (6 bases). Deletions cut 1 base from V and 1 base from J, with 10 bases between. The CDR3 is made up of 15 amino acids. Germline CDR1 and CDR2: KGHSH and LQKENI. Here the CDR3 DNA reads TGTGCCAGCTCACCACTTTCCGGGAGCCAAGAGACCCAGTACTTC. Its translation is CASSPLSGSQETQYF.

This clonotype was seen ten or more times. The rearrangement links TRBV28 to TRBJ2-7; 13 nucleotides line up with TRBD2. With V trimmed by 6 bases and J by 1 base, 15 bases remained unmatched. CDR3 length equals 19 residues. Germline CDR1 reads MDHEN; CDR2 reads SYDVKM. The CDR3 DNA follows: TGTGCCAGCAGGGGTGGACTAGCGGGAGATCCCACCGATTCCTACGAGCAGTACTTC. Its translation: CASRGGLAGDPTDSYEQYF.

The chain joins TRBV20-1 to TRBJ1-2; the D gene is possibly TRBD1 (6 bases). CDR3 length equals 12 residues. Trimming shortened V by 6 bases and J by 3 bases, and 11 bases separated the two germline ends. Germline loops: CDR1 DFQATT, CDR2 SNEGSKA (reference sequence). CDR3 sequence (DNA): TGCAGTGCCCCTCCAGGGGACTATGGCTACACCTTC. Amino acid sequence: CSAPPGDYGYTF.

This clonotype was observed a handful of times. The chain has TRBV12-3 or TRBV12-4 and TRBJ1-5; D is uncertain. V lost 5 bases and J 1 base, leaving 12 bases between the germline ends. The CDR3 is 15 residues long. The CDR3: CASSDGLVSNQPQHF. The CDR3 DNA reads TGTGCCAGCAGTGACGGACTGGTAAGCAATCAGCCCCAGCATTTT.

This clonotype showed up just a few times. J is TRBJ2-5 and V is TRBV29-1; D may be TRBD2 (6 bases). With 5 bases removed from V and 5 bases from J, the gap between germline ends came to 12 bases. The V gene's germline CDR1 is SQVTM and CDR2 ANQGSEA. The CDR3 length is 12 residues. The CDR3 spells CSVIGGGETQYF. The CDR3 DNA reads as TGCAGCGTTATCGGTGGGGGGGAGACCCAGTACTTC.